This passage covers 3 T cell receptor beta chains from one sample sequenced in a study of CD8 T cells in Susac syndrome. Random hexamers served to reverse transcribe roughly 0.45 to 1 ug RNA. TCRdb re-called the immunoSEQ multiplex PCR reads through MiXCR, storing one row per CDR3 protein. The data show some 300,000 distinct CDR3 sequences, roughly 81% seen once. Sample: CD8+ T cells from PBMCs. The source is a human donor with multiple sclerosis.

The sample holds a few counts of this clonotype. This CDR3 is CASSLAGTDTQYF. Here the CDR3 DNA reads TGTGCCAGCAGTTTAGCCGGCACAGATACGCAGTATTTT. This sequence joins TRBV28 and TRBJ2-3; D ambiguous. V lost 2 bases and J 1 base, leaving 4 bases between the germline ends. Germline V gene sequence: CDR1 MDHEN, CDR2 SYDVKM. This CDR3 is built from 13 residues.

The chain uses TRBV27 and TRBJ1-2, with 7 bases aligning to TRBD1. V trimming: 4 bases; J trimming: 1 base; junction bases outside the gene matches: 9. Germline values: CDR1 MNHEY, CDR2 SMNVEV (reference sequence). The CDR3 runs to 16 residues. The CDR3 DNA sequence: TGTGCCAGCAGTTCCGACACAGGGGAAGATAACTATGGCTACACCTTC. Its protein product is CASSSDTGEDNYGYTF.

The chain carries TRBV7-9 and TRBJ2-1; 9 nucleotides line up with TRBD1. CDR3 length: 15 residues. Germline CDR1 reads SEHNR; CDR2 reads FQNEAQ (reference sequence). With 9 bases clipped from V and 6 bases from J, the junction kept 12 bases outside the gene matches. CDR3 in amino acids: CASTTGGSGRNEQFF. In DNA, the CDR3 is TGTGCCAGTACGACAGGGGGTAGCGGTCGCAATGAGCAGTTCTTC.